These 6 T cell receptor beta chains share one sample of origin, sequenced in a study of T cell responses to AZD1222 COVID-19 vaccine. The repertoire was sequenced with immunoSEQ multiplex PCR; TCRdb's copy has only in-frame clones and lacks some. In the table there are about 160,000 clones, about 91% of which are singletons. The input for sequencing was peripheral blood, taken on day 0 of MenACWY control vaccination. These receptors came from an adult in good health.

The chain is built from TRBV21-1 and TRBJ2-7; the table's D call, TRBD1, has no DNA check behind it. TRBV21-1 is given as a pseudogene. The CDR3 covers 16 residues. The DNA of the CDR3 is TGTGCCAGCCCCGGGGGACAGGGTAATAGAAGATACGAGCAGTACTTC. Translating it yields CASPGGQGNRRYEQYF.

The rearrangement links TRBV6-2 or TRBV6-3 to TRBJ2-6; tentative D call: TRBD1 (5 bases). Trimming pared 2 bases from V and 6 bases from J, leaving 11 bases between. Germline lookup yields CDR1 MNHEY and CDR2 SVGEGT. CDR3 length: 15 residues. In nucleotides, the CDR3 is TGTGCCAGCAGTTACCGACAGCACCTGGCCAACGTCCTGACTTTC. Translated, it gives CASSYRQHLANVLTF.

The V call is TRBV11-3, the J call TRBJ2-1, with D hard to call. V was shortened by 2 bases and J by 5 bases, with 7 bases between the two germline ends. The germline gives CDR1 SGHNT, CDR2 YENEEA. This CDR3 is built from 13 residues. CDR3 sequence: CASSLYLNNEQFF. CDR3 coding DNA: TGTGCCAGCAGCTTATATCTGAACAATGAGCAGTTCTTC.

The V and J genes are TRBV9 and TRBJ2-5; D not certain. The germline V gene has CDR1 SGDLS and CDR2 YYNGEE. Between the trimmed V and J ends, which lost 3 bases and 1 base, there was a span of 10 bases. The CDR3 length is 14 residues. The CDR3 DNA sequence: TGTGCCAGCAGCGCGGTCGGCGGCCAAGAGACCCAGTACTTC. This translates into CASSAVGGQETQYF. Looking up the rest from reference TRBV9 and TRBJ2-5 gives the full variable domain: DSGVTQTPKHLITATGQRVTLRCSPRSGDLSVYWYQQSLDQGLQFLIQYYNGEERAKGNILERFSAQQFPDLHSELNLSSLELGDSALYFCASSAVGGQETQYFGPGTRLLVL.

The chain combines TRBV9 with TRBJ2-2, with 7 bases lining up with TRBD2. Losses at the gene ends were 0 bases for V and 0 bases for J; bases not matched to a gene: 5. The CDR3 is 17 amino acids. Germline V gives CDR1 SGDLS, CDR2 YYNGEE. The chain's CDR3 is CASSVEKRGPNTGELFF. The CDR3 DNA is TGTGCCAGCAGCGTAGAAAAGCGGGGACCGAACACCGGGGAGCTGTTTTTT.

The chain has TRBV7-3 and TRBJ2-6, with D perhaps assigned TRBD1 or TRBD2 (5 bases each). Trimming took 5 bases from V and 3 from J, leaving 11 bases between them. The CDR3 sequence is 15 residues long. CDR1 and CDR2 from the germline V gene are SGHTA and FQGTGA. For the CDR3, the DNA is TGTGCCAGCAGCCCCGGGGCGTTTGGGGCCAACGTCCTGACTTTC. It codes for CASSPGAFGANVLTF.